The rows below give T cell receptor beta chains drawn from one sample of a study of long-term antiretroviral therapy in people with HIV. Profiled with immunoSEQ multiplex PCR; TCRdb holds only in-frame clones, not every one. The repertoire holds almost 30,000 clones, with nearly 95% as singletons. The source material was unsorted PBMCs, sampled roughly 6.5 years after starting antiretroviral therapy. The source of these receptors is a woman aged 40 to 50 with HIV. Both conserved end residues are part of each CDR3. Fields, in order: V gene, CDR3 length, CDR3 protein.

>TRBV29-1|18
CSVEDVTREDRGFYGYTF
>TRBV5-1|14
CASETGGSTDTQYF
>TRBV5-8|14
CASSAAPAQETQYF
>TRBV15|16
CATSRDLASTAEKLFF
>TRBV7-9|13
CASSLGGSQPQHF
>TRBV5-8|12
CASSQDNNEQFF
>TRBV7-2|13
CASSRTVAQPQHF
>TRBV11-3|14
CASSFQKYQETQYF
>TRBV6-1|14
CASSVGGGLSEQYF
>TRBV2|9
CASSPGHTF
>TRBV19|13
CASSTGTIGELFF
>TRBV19|16
CASNTGKSLQGSPLHF
>TRBV30|12
CAWRLGGSGAFF
>TRBV4-1|17
CASSQEGLGGSGDTQYF
>TRBV30|15
CAWSAPGQLLYEQYF
>TRBV15|16
CATSRDPPHSNQPQHF
>TRBV27|14
CASNSRGGNQPQHF
>TRBV30|15
CAWEPLAGSTDTQYF
>TRBV28|14
CASSTIQGVYEQYF
>TRBV19|18
CASSSKTGTGGGRDTQYF